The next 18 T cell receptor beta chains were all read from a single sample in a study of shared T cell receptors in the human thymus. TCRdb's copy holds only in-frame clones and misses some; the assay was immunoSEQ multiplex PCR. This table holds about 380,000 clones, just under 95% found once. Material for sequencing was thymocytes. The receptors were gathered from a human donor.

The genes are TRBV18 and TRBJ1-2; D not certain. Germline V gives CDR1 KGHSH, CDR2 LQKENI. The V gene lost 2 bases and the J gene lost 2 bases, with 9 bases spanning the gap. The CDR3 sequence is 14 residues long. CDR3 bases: TGTGCCAGCTCACCAGGGCAGGCGAACTATGGCTACACCTTC. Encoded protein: CASSPGQANYGYTF. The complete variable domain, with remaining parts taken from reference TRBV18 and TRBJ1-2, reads NAGVMQNPRHLVRRRGQEARLRCSPMKGHSHVYWYRQLPEEGLKFMVYLQKENIIDESGMPKERFSAEFPKEGPSILRIQQVVRGDSAAYFCASSPGQANYGYTFGSGTRLTVV.

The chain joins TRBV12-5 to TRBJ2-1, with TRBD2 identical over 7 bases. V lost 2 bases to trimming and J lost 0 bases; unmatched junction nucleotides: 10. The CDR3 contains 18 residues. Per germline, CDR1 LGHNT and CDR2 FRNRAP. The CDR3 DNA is TGTGCTAGTGGTTTGAAGTCTAGCGGAATGAGCTCCTACAATGAGCAGTTCTTC. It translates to CASGLKSSGMSSYNEQFF.

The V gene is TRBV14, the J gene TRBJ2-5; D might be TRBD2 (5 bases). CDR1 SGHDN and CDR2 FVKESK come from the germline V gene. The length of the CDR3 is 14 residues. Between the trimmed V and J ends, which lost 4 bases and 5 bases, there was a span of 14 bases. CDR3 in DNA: TGTGCCAGCAGCCCCCGCGGGCCCGGGGAGACCCAGTACTTC. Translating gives CASSPRGPGETQYF.

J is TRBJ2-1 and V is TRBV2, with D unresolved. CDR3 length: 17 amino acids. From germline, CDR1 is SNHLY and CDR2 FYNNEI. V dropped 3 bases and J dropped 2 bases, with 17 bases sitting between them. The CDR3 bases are TGTGCCAGCAGTGATAGGCCAGACGATTGCGCCTACAATGAGCAGTTCTTC. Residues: CASSDRPDDCAYNEQFF.

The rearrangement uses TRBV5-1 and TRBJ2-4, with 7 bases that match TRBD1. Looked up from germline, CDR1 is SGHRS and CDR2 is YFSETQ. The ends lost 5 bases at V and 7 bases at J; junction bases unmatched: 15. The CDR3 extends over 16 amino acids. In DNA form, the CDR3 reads TGCGCCAGCAGTACCCCTTCGACAGGGAATCGGAACATTCAGTACTTC. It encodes CASSTPSTGNRNIQYF.

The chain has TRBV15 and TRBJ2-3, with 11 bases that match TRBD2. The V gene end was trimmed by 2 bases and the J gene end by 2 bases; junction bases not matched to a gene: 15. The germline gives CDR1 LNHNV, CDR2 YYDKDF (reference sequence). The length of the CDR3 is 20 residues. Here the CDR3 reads CATSRTSSGRSPGHTDTQYF. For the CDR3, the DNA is TGTGCCACCAGCAGAACCTCTAGCGGGAGGTCCCCCGGTCACACAGATACGCAGTATTTT. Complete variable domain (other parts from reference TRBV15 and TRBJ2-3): DAMVIQNPRYQVTQFGKPVTLSCSQTLNHNVMYWYQQKSSQAPKLLFHYYDKDFNNEADTPDNFQSRRPNTSFCFLDIRSPGLGDTAMYLCATSRTSSGRSPGHTDTQYFGPGTRLTVL.

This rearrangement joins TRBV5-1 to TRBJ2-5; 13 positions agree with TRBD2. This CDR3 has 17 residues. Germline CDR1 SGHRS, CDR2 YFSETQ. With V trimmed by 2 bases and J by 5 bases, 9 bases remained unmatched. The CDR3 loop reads CASSFGLAGVVRETQYF. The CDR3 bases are TGCGCCAGCAGCTTCGGACTAGCGGGAGTGGTGCGTGAGACCCAGTACTTC.

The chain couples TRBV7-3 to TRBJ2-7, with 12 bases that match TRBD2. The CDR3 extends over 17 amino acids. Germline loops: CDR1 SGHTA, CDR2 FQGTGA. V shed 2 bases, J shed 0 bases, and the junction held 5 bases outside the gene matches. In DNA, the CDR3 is TGTGCCAGCAGCTTATCGGCTAGCGGGAGGGTCTCCTACGAGCAGTACTTC. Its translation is CASSLSASGRVSYEQYF.

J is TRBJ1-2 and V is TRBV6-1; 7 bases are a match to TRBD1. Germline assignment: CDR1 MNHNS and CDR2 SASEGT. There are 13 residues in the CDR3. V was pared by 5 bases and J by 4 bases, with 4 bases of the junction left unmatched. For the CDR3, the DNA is TGTGCCAGCAGTTCGGGACAGATCTATGGCTACACCTTC. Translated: CASSSGQIYGYTF.

The CDR3 sequence is CASSFSRGGLNLSSYNEQFF. For the CDR3, the DNA is TGTGCCAGCAGTTTCTCCAGAGGGGGGCTAAATCTGAGCTCCTACAATGAGCAGTTCTTC. The gene calls are TRBV28 and TRBJ2-1; either TRBD1 or TRBD2 may supply D (6 bases each). Trimming cost V 3 bases and J 0 bases, with 24 bases left between them. Germline values: CDR1 MDHEN, CDR2 SYDVKM. CDR3 size: 20 residues.

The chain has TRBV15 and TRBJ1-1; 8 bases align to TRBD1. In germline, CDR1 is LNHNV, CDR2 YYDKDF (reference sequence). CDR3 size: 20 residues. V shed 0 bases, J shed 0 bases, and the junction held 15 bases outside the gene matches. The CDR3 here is CATSRDPRGESGGMNTEAFF. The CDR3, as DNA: TGTGCCACCAGCAGAGATCCCCGGGGTGAGTCAGGGGGCATGAACACTGAAGCTTTCTTT. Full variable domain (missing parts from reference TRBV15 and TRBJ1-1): DAMVIQNPRYQVTQFGKPVTLSCSQTLNHNVMYWYQQKSSQAPKLLFHYYDKDFNNEADTPDNFQSRRPNTSFCFLDIRSPGLGDTAMYLCATSRDPRGESGGMNTEAFFGQGTRLTVV.

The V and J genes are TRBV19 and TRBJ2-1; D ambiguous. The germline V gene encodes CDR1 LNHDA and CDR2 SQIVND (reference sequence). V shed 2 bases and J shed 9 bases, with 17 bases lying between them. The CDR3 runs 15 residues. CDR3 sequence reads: CASSILWTSSGEQFF. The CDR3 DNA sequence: TGTGCCAGTAGTATACTTTGGACCTCTTCGGGTGAGCAGTTCTTC.

The CDR3 DNA reads TGTGCCAGCAGTGACTCGTGGGCGGGAGGAGGTGAGCAGTTCTTC. Residues: CASSDSWAGGGEQFF. This sequence joins TRBV6-4 and TRBJ2-1; TRBD2 aligns across 8 bases. Germline V gene data show CDR1 as MRHNA and CDR2 as SNTAGT. With 0 bases clipped from V and 9 bases from J, the junction kept 7 bases outside the gene matches. This CDR3 is built from 15 residues.

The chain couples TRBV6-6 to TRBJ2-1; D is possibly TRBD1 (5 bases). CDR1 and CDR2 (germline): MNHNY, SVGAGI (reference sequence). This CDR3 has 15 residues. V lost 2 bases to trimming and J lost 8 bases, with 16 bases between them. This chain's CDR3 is CASSYPGPTVDEQFF. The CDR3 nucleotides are TGTGCCAGCAGTTACCCAGGGCCCACGGTCGATGAGCAGTTCTTC.

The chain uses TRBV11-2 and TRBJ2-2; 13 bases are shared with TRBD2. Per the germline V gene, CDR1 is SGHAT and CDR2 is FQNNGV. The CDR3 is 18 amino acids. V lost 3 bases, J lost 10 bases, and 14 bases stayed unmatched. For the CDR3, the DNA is TGTGCCAGCAGCTTTCAGACTAGCGGGAGGCAATGGTCCGAGGAGCTGTTTTTT. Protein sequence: CASSFQTSGRQWSEELFF.

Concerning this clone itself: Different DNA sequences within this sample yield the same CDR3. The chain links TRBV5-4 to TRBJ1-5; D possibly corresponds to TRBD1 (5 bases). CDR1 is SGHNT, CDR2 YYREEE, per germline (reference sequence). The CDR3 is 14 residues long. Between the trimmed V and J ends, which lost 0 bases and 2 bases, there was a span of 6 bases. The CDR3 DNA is TGTGCCAGCAGCTTGGGGGGCGGCAATCAGCCCCAGCATTTT. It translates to CASSLGGGNQPQHF.

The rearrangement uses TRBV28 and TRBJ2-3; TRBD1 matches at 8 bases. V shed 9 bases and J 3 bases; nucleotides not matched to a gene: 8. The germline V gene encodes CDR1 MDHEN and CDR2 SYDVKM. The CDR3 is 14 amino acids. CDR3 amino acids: CASHRDRKTDTQYF. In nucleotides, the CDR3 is TGTGCCAGTCACCGGGACAGGAAGACAGATACGCAGTATTTT.

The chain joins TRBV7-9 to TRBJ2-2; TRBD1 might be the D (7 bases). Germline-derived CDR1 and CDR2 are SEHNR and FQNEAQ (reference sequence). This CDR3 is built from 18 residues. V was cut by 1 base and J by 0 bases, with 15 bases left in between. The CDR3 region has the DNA TGTGCCAGCAGCTTAGGAAGAACAGGGGAGGCGAACACCGGGGAGCTGTTTTTT. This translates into CASSLGRTGEANTGELFF.